These 11 T cell receptor beta chains came from one sample sequenced in a study of spatial heterogeneity in lung cancer. General study findings and limits: Mutation counts in tumors were tracked by counts of expanded intratumoral alpha and beta TCRs.

Which antigens these TCRs recognize remains unknown. Time point indicated: sample taken at primary tumor resection. TCRdb itself ran the 5' RACE reads through MiXCR, one entry per CDR3 protein. This sample has about 7,800 distinct CDR3 sequences, with about 7.7% found just once. The material sequenced was lung tumor tissue, taken at surgery. The receptors were gathered from a male donor with early-stage non-small cell lung cancer.

This clonotype was observed at least ten times. This beta chain represents an off-target read in a library built for alpha chains; its size is of limited meaning. The V call is TRBV7-2, the J call TRBJ1-4; 10 bases map to TRBD1. V lost 5 bases, J lost 8 bases, and 2 bases stayed unmatched. The CDR3 has 13 residues. The germline CDR1 and CDR2 sequences are SGHTA and FQGNSA. Here the CDR3 DNA reads TGTGCCAGCAGCGACAGGGGGCGGGAAAAACTGTTTTTT. Protein product: CASSDRGREKLFF.

This clonotype was seen repeatedly, ten times or more. This beta chain is a stray sequence in a library constructed for alpha chains; its clone size is not meaningful. The CDR3 region is CASSLETTAFTGELFF. The DNA for the CDR3 is TGTGCCAGCAGCTTAGAAACGACAGCCTTCACCGGGGAGCTGTTTTTT. V is TRBV7-6 and J is TRBJ2-2; possible D gene TRBD1, 5 bases. The CDR3 has 16 residues. V dropped 1 base and J dropped 4 bases, with 13 bases sitting between them. Germline CDR1 reads SGHVS; CDR2 reads FNYEAQ.

This clonotype was detected ten times or more. The library was designed around alpha chains, so this beta chain is a stray read whose abundance carries little weight. CDR3 sequence reads: CASRGWLDSSYEQYF. As DNA, the CDR3 is TGTGCCAGCAGGGGGTGGTTAGACTCCTCATACGAGCAGTACTTC. The chain employs TRBV6-5 and TRBJ2-7; D unclear. Germline loops: CDR1 MNHEY, CDR2 SVGAGI. The CDR3 length is 15 residues. Between the trimmed V and J ends, which lost 6 bases and 4 bases, there was a span of 19 bases.

This clonotype was seen many times. This beta chain lies outside the target of a library built for alpha chains; its clone size means little. The V and J genes are TRBV7-2 and TRBJ2-1; D may be TRBD2 (5 bases). The ends were cut back, 0 bases at V and 0 bases at J, with 9 bases in the middle. CDR1 and CDR2 (germline): SGHTA, FQGNSA. The CDR3 spans 16 residues. CDR3 in DNA: TGTGCCAGCAGCTTAGCGTTTGGGAGCTCCTACAATGAGCAGTTCTTC. Translating it yields CASSLAFGSSYNEQFF.

This clonotype is labeled medium-sized. With the library built for alpha chains, this beta chain is off target and its frequency is not meaningful. The V and J genes are TRBV12-3 or TRBV12-4 and TRBJ2-1; TRBD1 matches at 9 bases. V was clipped by 5 bases and J by 4 bases; unmatched bases: 3. The CDR3 is made up of 14 amino acids. CDR3 DNA: TGTGCCAGCAGTCGGGACAGGGCTTACAATGAGCAGTTCTTC. This codes for CASSRDRAYNEQFF.

On this clonotype: A much more abundant neighbour one base away suggests this may be a read error. The library was prepared for alpha chains; this beta chain is a stray read, so its frequency means little. The rearrangement joins TRBV7-8 to TRBJ2-1; 13 nucleotides line up with TRBD2. There are 15 residues in the CDR3. From germline, CDR1 is SGHVS and CDR2 FQNEAQ. J gave up 10 bases and V 3 bases, and 6 bases lay outside the gene matches. The CDR3 is CASSFGTSGAEEQFF. Here the CDR3 DNA reads TGTGCCAGCAGCTTCGGGACTAGCGGGGCTGAAGAGCAGTTCTTC.

By proportion, this clonotype is medium-sized. The library was built for alpha chains, so this beta chain is an off-target read and its size means little. The V gene is TRBV7-3, the J gene TRBJ2-1, with D hard to call. CDR3 length: 13 residues. Germline V gives CDR1 SGHTA, CDR2 FQGTGA. V gave up 2 bases and J gave up 7 bases, with 9 bases separating them. As DNA, the CDR3 is TGTGCCAGCAGCTTAGGTGGGGAAAATGAGCAGTTCTTC. Amino acids: CASSLGGENEQFF.

This clonotype was seen at least ten times. Since the library was made to target alpha chains, this beta chain is a stray read and its abundance is not meaningful. The chain employs TRBV20-1 and TRBJ2-3; D perhaps matches TRBD1 (6 bases). CDR1 DFQATT and CDR2 SNEGSKA come from the germline V gene (reference sequence). The CDR3 loop spans 16 amino acids. Trimming took 2 bases from V and 0 from J, leaving 15 bases between them. The CDR3 sequence is CSARPDRPYSTDTQYF. The CDR3 DNA is TGCAGTGCTAGACCCGACAGGCCATACAGCACAGATACGCAGTATTTT.

Turning to this clonotype: Found in a library prepared for alpha chains, this beta chain is an off-target read, and its abundance has little meaning. The rearrangement joins TRBV20-1 to TRBJ2-1; tentatively, D is TRBD2 (6 bases). CDR1 and CDR2 from the germline V gene are DFQATT and SNEGSKA (reference sequence). CDR3 length: 16 residues. Trimming took off 6 bases at V and 5 bases at J, with 23 bases between the two ends. DNA of the CDR3: TGCAGTGCCCAGCCTTCCGGCGGGGACCTCCACAATGAGCAGTTCTTC. This codes for CSAQPSGGDLHNEQFF.

By its share, this clonotype is medium-sized. Little can be read into the size of this beta chain, an off-target read in a library designed for alpha chains. The chain joins TRBV29-1 to TRBJ2-3; no clear D. V gave up 4 bases and J gave up 0 bases, with 11 bases separating them. The CDR3 has 14 residues. Looked up from germline, CDR1 is SQVTM and CDR2 is ANQGSEA. CDR3 nucleotide sequence: TGCAGCGTTGCTGGGGTAACGAGCACAGATACGCAGTATTTT. This translates into CSVAGVTSTDTQYF.

This clonotype is judged medium-sized. This beta chain was picked up by a library intended for alpha chains and is off target, so its count carries little meaning. J is TRBJ2-1 and V is TRBV4-3; the D gene is possibly TRBD2 (6 bases). The V gene's germline CDR1 is LGHNA and CDR2 YSLEER. The CDR3 spans 15 residues. Trimming took off 0 bases at V and 4 bases at J, with 10 bases between the two ends. The CDR3 reads CASSQDPRGYNEQFF. The CDR3 nucleotides are TGCGCCAGCAGCCAAGACCCGCGGGGATACAATGAGCAGTTCTTC.